These 17 T cell receptor beta chains were sequenced from one sample in a study of shared clonotypes between healthy human individuals. Sequencing used immunoSEQ multiplex PCR; TCRdb keeps in-frame clones, though not all of them. The repertoire consists of some 2.3 million clones, with more than 80% occurring once and the leading ten covering approximately 0.4%. The specimen sequenced was naive CD4+ T cells from PBMCs. Subset here: CD45RA+ positively selected. The receptors were sampled from a man aged 18 to 30 in good health. Some clones in this sample may be carry-over from other donors' samples.

The chain recombines TRBV4-1 with TRBJ2-7, with D possibly TRBD1 on 6 matching bases. CDR1 MGHRA and CDR2 YSYEKL come from the germline V gene. CDR3 size: 15 residues. Between the trimmed V and J ends, which lost 0 bases and 7 bases, there was a span of 16 bases. The CDR3 DNA sequence: TGCGCCAGCAGCCAAGACTGGCAGGGGTCTCGGGAGCAGTACTTC. The encoded protein is CASSQDWQGSREQYF.

The rearrangement joins TRBV5-1 to TRBJ2-1; 8 nucleotides align to TRBD2. This CDR3 contains 16 residues. V lost 0 bases, J lost 3 bases, and 5 bases stayed unmatched. CDR1 is SGHRS, CDR2 YFSETQ, per germline. CDR3 sequence reads: CASSLGAGAGYNEQFF. CDR3 DNA sequence: TGCGCCAGCAGCTTGGGAGCGGGAGCAGGCTACAATGAGCAGTTCTTC.

This sequence joins TRBV27 and TRBJ2-3; TRBD1 agrees at 9 bases. Germline V CDR1 and CDR2: MNHEY, SMNVEV (reference sequence). The V and J ends lost 3 bases and 2 bases, in that order; junction bases with no gene match: 6. This CDR3 contains 16 residues. The CDR3 region is CASSFRDRGITDTQYF. Written as DNA, the CDR3 is TGTGCCAGCAGTTTCCGAGACAGGGGGATCACAGATACGCAGTATTTT.

V is TRBV7-2 and J is TRBJ2-5; tentatively, D is TRBD1 or TRBD2 (5 bases each). CDR1 is SGHTA and CDR2 is FQGNSA in the germline V gene. The CDR3 has 15 amino acids. Trimming shortened V by 3 bases and J by 4 bases, and 15 bases separated the two germline ends. The CDR3, as DNA: TGTGCCAGCAGCTTCGGGACGGCATCCAGAGAGACCCAGTACTTC. Its protein product is CASSFGTASRETQYF.

The rearrangement uses TRBV6-5 and TRBJ1-2; perhaps TRBD1 as D (6 bases). CDR1 MNHEY and CDR2 SVGAGI come from the germline V gene. Trimming pared 6 bases from V and 3 bases from J, leaving 17 bases between. The CDR3 loop spans 15 amino acids. CDR3 sequence (DNA): TGTGCCAGCAGCCCATCTCGGGGGCGGTACTATGGCTACACCTTC. Its translation is CASSPSRGRYYGYTF.

The V gene is TRBV7-2, the J gene TRBJ2-7, with 11 bases matching TRBD2. This CDR3 has 17 amino acids. Germline-derived CDR1 and CDR2 are SGHTA and FQGNSA. The J segment lost 3 bases and the V segment lost 0 bases, leaving 7 bases of the junction unmatched. The CDR3 here is CASSLAGGLADNYEQYF. CDR3 nucleotides: TGTGCCAGCAGCTTAGCGGGGGGACTAGCGGACAACTACGAGCAGTACTTC.

This rearrangement joins TRBV15 to TRBJ2-7, with TRBD1 as a possible D gene (6 bases). V lost 8 bases and J 0 bases, leaving 14 bases between the germline ends. CDR1 LNHNV and CDR2 YYDKDF come from the germline V gene (reference sequence). The CDR3 extends over 14 amino acids. CDR3 in DNA: TGTGCCACCGGCCAAAGGGGGAGCTCCTACGAGCAGTACTTC. Translating gives CATGQRGSSYEQYF.

The gene calls are TRBV5-4 and TRBJ1-5; possibly TRBD1 for D (5 bases). Per the germline V gene, CDR1 is SGHNT and CDR2 is YYREEE (reference sequence). V dropped 4 bases and J dropped 2 bases, with 7 bases sitting between them. The CDR3 has 13 residues. The CDR3, as DNA: TGTGCCAGCAGCAGGGGTGGCAATCAGCCCCAGCATTTT. Encoded protein: CASSRGGNQPQHF.

This chain joins TRBV14 and TRBJ2-7; D is possibly TRBD1 (6 bases). Germline V gives CDR1 SGHDN, CDR2 FVKESK. The ends were cut back, 0 bases at V and 5 bases at J, with 11 bases in the middle. The CDR3 is 14 residues long. The CDR3 spells CASSQDYQGNEQYF. For the CDR3, the DNA is TGTGCCAGCAGCCAAGATTACCAGGGGAACGAGCAGTACTTC.

This clone was recorded only once. The chain recombines TRBV28 with TRBJ1-2, with 8 bases fitting TRBD1. The germline gives CDR1 MDHEN, CDR2 SYDVKM. V lost 1 base, J lost 1 base, and 5 bases stayed unmatched. The length of the CDR3 is 16 residues. CDR3 coding DNA: TGTGCCAGCAGTTTATCACAAGGACAGGGTAACTATGGCTACACCTTC. It yields the protein CASSLSQGQGNYGYTF.

Worth noting for this clone: This sample includes further DNA sequences coding for the same CDR3. The chain combines TRBV5-1 with TRBJ2-1; 8 nucleotides match TRBD1. Germline V lookup: CDR1 SGHRS, CDR2 YFSETQ. This CDR3 has 15 residues. J gave up 0 bases and V 3 bases, and 2 bases lay outside the gene matches. The CDR3 sequence: CASSSGQGSYNEQFF. The CDR3 DNA reads TGCGCCAGCAGCTCTGGACAGGGCTCCTACAATGAGCAGTTCTTC.

V is TRBV30 and J is TRBJ1-1, with 9 bases aligning to TRBD1. The CDR3 is 14 residues long. Germline-derived CDR1 and CDR2 are GTSNPN and SVGIG (reference sequence). The V gene end was trimmed by 7 bases and the J gene end by 0 bases; junction bases not matched to a gene: 6. CDR3 sequence (DNA): TGTGCCTCATCTAGGGACAGGGTGAACACTGAAGCTTTCTTT. Protein: CASSRDRVNTEAFF.

The J gene is TRBJ2-2, the V gene TRBV5-4; 8 bases agree with TRBD2. CDR3 length: 17 amino acids. From germline, CDR1 is SGHNT and CDR2 YYREEE (reference sequence). The V and J ends lost 3 bases and 5 bases, in that order; junction bases with no gene match: 12. CDR3 bases: TGTGCCAGCAGCTCGGCAACTAGCGGCCCTAGGACCGGGGAGCTGTTTTTT. This sequence encodes CASSSATSGPRTGELFF.

V usage is TRBV7-9 and J usage is TRBJ2-2; D not certain. V lost 1 base, J lost 6 bases, and 9 bases lay in between. This CDR3 has 14 amino acids. CDR1 and CDR2 from the germline V gene are SEHNR and FQNEAQ (reference sequence). CDR3 bases: TGTGCCAGCAGCTTAGGCGTCACCCCCGGGGAGCTGTTTTTT. Protein: CASSLGVTPGELFF.

A note on this clone: Other DNA sequences in this sample translate to the same CDR3. This sequence joins TRBV7-3 and TRBJ2-5; no firm D call. Germline lookup yields CDR1 SGHTA and CDR2 FQGTGA. V shed 3 bases and J shed 2 bases, with 7 bases lying between them. The CDR3 covers 13 residues. CDR3 protein: CASSLLAQETQYF. DNA of the CDR3: TGTGCCAGCAGCTTGTTGGCTCAAGAGACCCAGTACTTC.

This chain uses TRBV19 with TRBJ2-5, with 10 bases lining up with TRBD2. V gave up 5 bases and J gave up 5 bases; unmatched junction bases: 14. CDR3 length: 17 residues. CDR1 and CDR2 from the germline V gene are LNHDA and SQIVND (reference sequence). CDR3 residues: CASSPTLAGDRYETQYF. CDR3 DNA: TGTGCCAGTAGTCCTACCCTAGCGGGAGATAGGTACGAGACCCAGTACTTC. Variable domain in full (rest from reference TRBV19 and TRBJ2-5): DGGITQSPKYLFRKEGQNVTLSCEQNLNHDAMYWYRQDPGQGLRLIYYSQIVNDFQKGDIAEGYSVSREKKESFPLTVTSAQKNPTAFYLCASSPTLAGDRYETQYFGPGTRLLVL.

This chain connects TRBV20-1 to TRBJ2-1, with a tentative D call TRBD1 (7 bases). Trimming shortened V by 6 bases and J by 13 bases, and 16 bases separated the two germline ends. CDR1 and CDR2 (germline): DFQATT, SNEGSKA (reference sequence). This CDR3 has 11 residues. CDR3 nucleotides: TGCAGTGCCGGAAGGAGGGACAGCCAGTTCTTC. Its protein product is CSAGRRDSQFF.